This T cell receptor (beta chain) was found in a study of control samples from healthy donors and cancer patients. Clones were sequenced by immunoSEQ multiplex PCR, and TCRdb holds only the in-frame ones, with some missing. The data contain 150,000 or so clones, around 94% of them singletons. The TCR comes from a man in his forties in good health. Sequencing input: blood.

In DNA, the CDR3 is TGTGCCAGCAGCACCGGGACAAATTACGAGCAGTACTTC. The encoded protein is CASSTGTNYEQYF. This chain links TRBV7-9 with TRBJ2-7, with D possibly TRBD1 on 6 matching bases. CDR1 and CDR2 (germline): SEHNR, FQNEAQ (reference sequence). This CDR3 region has 13 residues. Trimming stripped 5 bases from V and 4 bases from J, with 12 bases between.